The 12 T cell receptor beta chains listed next were all sequenced from one sample in a study of T-cell reconstitution after alpha-beta-depleted transplantation in children. Unique molecular identifiers were incorporated into the prepared TCRbeta library. TCRdb processed the PCR reads anew with MiXCR; each CDR3 protein has one entry. Found here are over 550,000 distinct CDR3 sequences, over 9.5% of them singletons; the top ten hold 3.5% to 5%. The source was PBMCs from the stem cell graft donor, collected from the stem cell graft. These receptors came from a human donor who donated a stem cell graft to a child with acute myeloid leukemia.

The chain joins TRBV4-2 to TRBJ2-3, with 13 bases fitting TRBD2. V was pared by 2 bases and J by 4 bases, with 9 bases of the junction left unmatched. CDR1 LGHNA and CDR2 YNFKEQ come from the germline V gene. The CDR3 spans 18 residues. The CDR3 protein is CASSQRTSGRWFPDTQYF. CDR3 coding DNA: TGTGCCAGCAGCCAAAGGACTAGCGGGAGATGGTTTCCAGATACGCAGTATTTT.

The chain uses TRBV4-2 and TRBJ1-5, with D perhaps matching TRBD1 (5 bases). CDR3 length: 16 amino acids. V shed 3 bases and J shed 0 bases, with 12 bases lying between them. Germline V gene data show CDR1 as LGHNA and CDR2 as YNFKEQ. In nucleotides, the CDR3 is TGTGCCAGCAGCCAGAACCCGGGGGATAGCAATCAGCCCCAGCATTTT. Its protein is CASSQNPGDSNQPQHF.

V gene TRBV24-1 combines with J gene TRBJ2-2, with TRBD1 matching over 12 bases. CDR1 KGHDR and CDR2 SFDVKD come from the germline V gene. The CDR3 has 16 residues. V shed 4 bases, J shed 7 bases, and the junction held 6 bases outside the gene matches. DNA for the CDR3: TGTGCCACCAGTGACCCGGGACAGGGGGCTGTCGGGGAGCTGTTTTTT. The encoded protein is CATSDPGQGAVGELFF.

This sequence joins TRBV6-5 and TRBJ1-2, with D maybe TRBD1 (5 bases). Germline-derived CDR1 and CDR2 are MNHEY and SVGAGI. The CDR3 has 13 amino acids. Between the trimmed V and J ends, which lost 8 bases and 8 bases, there was a span of 18 bases. The CDR3 sequence is CASVGGGPIGYTF. In nucleotides, the CDR3 is TGTGCCAGCGTTGGGGGGGGACCGATAGGCTACACCTTC.

Many counts were recorded for this clonotype. The chain has TRBV25-1 and TRBJ2-5, with 11 bases identical to TRBD1. The germline CDR1 and CDR2 sequences are MGHDK and SYGVNS. CDR3 length: 17 residues. V shed 3 bases and J 2 bases; nucleotides not matched to a gene: 8. The CDR3, as DNA: TGTGCCAGCAGTGACCATGGACAGGGGGCGAGGCAAGAGACCCAGTACTTC. It is translated as CASSDHGQGARQETQYF.

Many counts were recorded for this clonotype. This chain connects TRBV4-3 to TRBJ2-1, with 8 bases aligning to TRBD2. V lost 0 bases to trimming and J lost 7 bases; unmatched junction nucleotides: 14. The V gene's germline CDR1 is LGHNA and CDR2 YSLEER. This CDR3 has 18 amino acids. Here the CDR3 reads CASSQEGVSAGGRNEQFF. In DNA form, the CDR3 reads TGCGCCAGCAGCCAAGAAGGGGTTTCCGCGGGAGGAAGGAATGAGCAGTTCTTC.

This clonotype has a handful of counts. The V gene is TRBV29-1, the J gene TRBJ2-7, with 9 bases identical to TRBD1. Germline trimming cut 4 bases from V and 5 bases from J; bases unmatched to any gene: 3. The germline V gene encodes CDR1 SQVTM and CDR2 ANQGSEA. The CDR3 sequence is 12 residues long. This CDR3 is CSVGGQGDEQYF. DNA of the CDR3: TGCAGCGTTGGGGGACAGGGTGACGAGCAGTACTTC.

There are many counts of this clonotype. The J gene is TRBJ2-1, the V gene TRBV12-3 or TRBV12-4; 7 bases match TRBD1. The V gene end was trimmed by 6 bases and the J gene end by 5 bases; junction bases not matched to a gene: 16. This CDR3 is 17 amino acids long. CDR3 nucleotides: TGTGCCAGCAGCCTTTATCCCTTGACAGGGATGGACAATGAGCAGTTCTTC. Its translation: CASSLYPLTGMDNEQFF.

This clonotype was seen at least ten times. The chain has TRBV10-3 and TRBJ2-3, with D tentatively TRBD2 (5 bases). Trimming took off 11 bases at V and 2 bases at J, with 14 bases between the two ends. The CDR3 has 13 residues. Germline CDR1 ENHRY, CDR2 SYGVKD. The CDR3 region has the DNA TGTGCCTCCGTAGAGCGGAACACAGATACGCAGTATTTT. Translated, it gives CASVERNTDTQYF.

Many counts were recorded for this clonotype. The chain couples TRBV6-2 or TRBV6-3 to TRBJ2-1; 16 nucleotides line up with TRBD2. Germline lookup yields CDR1 MNHEY and CDR2 SVGEGT. The CDR3 sequence is 21 residues long. Unmatched junction bases numbered 12, after V lost 1 base and J lost 3 bases. CDR3 in DNA: TGTGCCAGCAGTTACTACCGTCCTGGGACTAGCGGGAGGGTGGACTACAATGAGCAGTTCTTC. Amino acid sequence: CASSYYRPGTSGRVDYNEQFF.

This sequence joins TRBV12-3 or TRBV12-4 and TRBJ2-7; maybe TRBD2 (7 bases). The ends were cut back, 4 bases at V and 0 bases at J, with 19 bases in the middle. The CDR3 loop spans 17 amino acids. In DNA form, the CDR3 reads TGTGCCAGCAGTTCCTCCCGAGGGGGACTATACTCCTACGAGCAGTACTTC. Its translation is CASSSSRGGLYSYEQYF.

This clonotype has a count of ten or more. This chain's CDR3 is CASGWEGLPDTQYF. CDR3 sequence (DNA): TGTGCTAGTGGTTGGGAGGGCCTCCCAGATACGCAGTATTTT. The chain is built from TRBV12-5 and TRBJ2-3; TRBD2 agrees at 7 bases. J lost 4 bases, V lost 4 bases, and 5 bases had no gene match. The CDR3 extends over 14 amino acids. Germline V gene data show CDR1 as LGHNT and CDR2 as FRNRAP.